This entry features one T cell receptor (beta chain) sequence. The data stem from a study of blood T cells in healthy people across ages. Next came a second PCR, run for roughly 6 to 11 cycles, which used a sample-barcoded 5' primer along with a J-beta primer mix. Every cDNA molecule carried a tag from a template-switch adaptor bearing 12 random nucleotides. MiXCR was run by TCRdb on the 5' RACE reads, yielding one entry per CDR3 protein. The table has roughly 930,000 distinct CDR3 sequences, 40% to 60% seen once. Whenever a sample was processed, at least 6.5 million PBMCs were isolated. Trimming removed 4 bases from V and 15 bases from J, with 20 bases in between. Germline loops: CDR1 SGDLS, CDR2 YYNGEE. This CDR3 spans 13 amino acids.

This clonotype was sampled from a man aged 30-40 years in good health. This rearrangement joins TRBV9 to TRBJ2-1; tentative D call: TRBD2 (6 bases). Sequenced: blood. The CDR3 is CASSLRTEGSTFF. The CDR3 nucleotides read TGTGCCAGCAGCCTACGAACGGAGGGGAGTACGTTCTTC.